This T cell receptor beta chain originates from a study of blood T cells in healthy people across ages. Study conclusions and caveats: In long-lived donors, naive CD4+ cell counts and diversity exceeded those of aged donors.

Germline trimming cut 4 bases from V and 4 bases from J; bases unmatched to any gene: 6. Germline V lookup: CDR1 SGHTA, CDR2 FQGNSA. This CDR3 contains 16 residues. Collection of 8.5 to 10 milliliters of peripheral blood was performed for each donor. Extraction of total RNA produced a minimum of 5 micrograms from each sample. Points on this clonotype: Its antigen is currently unknown.

Combining a sample-barcoded 5' primer with a J-beta primer mix, a second PCR ran for about 7 to 12 cycles. Per-sample output comprised a minimum of 2.5 million paired-end reads containing CDR3. MiXCR, applied by TCRdb to the 5' RACE reads, yields one record per CDR3 protein. The sample consists of roughly 700,000 distinct CDR3 sequences, 49% of them appearing once. V gene TRBV7-2 combines with J gene TRBJ2-7; 14 bases are a match to TRBD2. The sequencing input was blood. The TCR originated in a woman in her fifties or sixties in good health. The CDR3 spells CASSSRTSGRWYEQYF. CDR3 bases: TGTGCCAGCAGCTCCAGGACTAGCGGGAGGTGGTACGAGCAGTACTTC.